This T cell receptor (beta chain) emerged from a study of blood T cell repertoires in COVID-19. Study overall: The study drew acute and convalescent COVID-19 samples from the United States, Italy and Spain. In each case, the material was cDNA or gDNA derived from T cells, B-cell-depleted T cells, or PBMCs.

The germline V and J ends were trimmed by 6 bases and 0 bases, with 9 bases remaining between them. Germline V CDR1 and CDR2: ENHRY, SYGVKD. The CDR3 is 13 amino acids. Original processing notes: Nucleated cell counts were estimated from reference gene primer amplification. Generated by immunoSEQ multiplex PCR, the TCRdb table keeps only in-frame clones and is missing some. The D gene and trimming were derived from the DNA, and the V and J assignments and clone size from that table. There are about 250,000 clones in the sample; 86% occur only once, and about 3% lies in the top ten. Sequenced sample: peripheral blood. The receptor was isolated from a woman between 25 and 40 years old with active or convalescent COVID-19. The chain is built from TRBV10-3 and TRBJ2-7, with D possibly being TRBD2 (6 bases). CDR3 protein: CAIRGLSSYEQYF. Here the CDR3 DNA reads TGTGCCATCAGGGGACTTTCCTCCTACGAGCAGTACTTC.